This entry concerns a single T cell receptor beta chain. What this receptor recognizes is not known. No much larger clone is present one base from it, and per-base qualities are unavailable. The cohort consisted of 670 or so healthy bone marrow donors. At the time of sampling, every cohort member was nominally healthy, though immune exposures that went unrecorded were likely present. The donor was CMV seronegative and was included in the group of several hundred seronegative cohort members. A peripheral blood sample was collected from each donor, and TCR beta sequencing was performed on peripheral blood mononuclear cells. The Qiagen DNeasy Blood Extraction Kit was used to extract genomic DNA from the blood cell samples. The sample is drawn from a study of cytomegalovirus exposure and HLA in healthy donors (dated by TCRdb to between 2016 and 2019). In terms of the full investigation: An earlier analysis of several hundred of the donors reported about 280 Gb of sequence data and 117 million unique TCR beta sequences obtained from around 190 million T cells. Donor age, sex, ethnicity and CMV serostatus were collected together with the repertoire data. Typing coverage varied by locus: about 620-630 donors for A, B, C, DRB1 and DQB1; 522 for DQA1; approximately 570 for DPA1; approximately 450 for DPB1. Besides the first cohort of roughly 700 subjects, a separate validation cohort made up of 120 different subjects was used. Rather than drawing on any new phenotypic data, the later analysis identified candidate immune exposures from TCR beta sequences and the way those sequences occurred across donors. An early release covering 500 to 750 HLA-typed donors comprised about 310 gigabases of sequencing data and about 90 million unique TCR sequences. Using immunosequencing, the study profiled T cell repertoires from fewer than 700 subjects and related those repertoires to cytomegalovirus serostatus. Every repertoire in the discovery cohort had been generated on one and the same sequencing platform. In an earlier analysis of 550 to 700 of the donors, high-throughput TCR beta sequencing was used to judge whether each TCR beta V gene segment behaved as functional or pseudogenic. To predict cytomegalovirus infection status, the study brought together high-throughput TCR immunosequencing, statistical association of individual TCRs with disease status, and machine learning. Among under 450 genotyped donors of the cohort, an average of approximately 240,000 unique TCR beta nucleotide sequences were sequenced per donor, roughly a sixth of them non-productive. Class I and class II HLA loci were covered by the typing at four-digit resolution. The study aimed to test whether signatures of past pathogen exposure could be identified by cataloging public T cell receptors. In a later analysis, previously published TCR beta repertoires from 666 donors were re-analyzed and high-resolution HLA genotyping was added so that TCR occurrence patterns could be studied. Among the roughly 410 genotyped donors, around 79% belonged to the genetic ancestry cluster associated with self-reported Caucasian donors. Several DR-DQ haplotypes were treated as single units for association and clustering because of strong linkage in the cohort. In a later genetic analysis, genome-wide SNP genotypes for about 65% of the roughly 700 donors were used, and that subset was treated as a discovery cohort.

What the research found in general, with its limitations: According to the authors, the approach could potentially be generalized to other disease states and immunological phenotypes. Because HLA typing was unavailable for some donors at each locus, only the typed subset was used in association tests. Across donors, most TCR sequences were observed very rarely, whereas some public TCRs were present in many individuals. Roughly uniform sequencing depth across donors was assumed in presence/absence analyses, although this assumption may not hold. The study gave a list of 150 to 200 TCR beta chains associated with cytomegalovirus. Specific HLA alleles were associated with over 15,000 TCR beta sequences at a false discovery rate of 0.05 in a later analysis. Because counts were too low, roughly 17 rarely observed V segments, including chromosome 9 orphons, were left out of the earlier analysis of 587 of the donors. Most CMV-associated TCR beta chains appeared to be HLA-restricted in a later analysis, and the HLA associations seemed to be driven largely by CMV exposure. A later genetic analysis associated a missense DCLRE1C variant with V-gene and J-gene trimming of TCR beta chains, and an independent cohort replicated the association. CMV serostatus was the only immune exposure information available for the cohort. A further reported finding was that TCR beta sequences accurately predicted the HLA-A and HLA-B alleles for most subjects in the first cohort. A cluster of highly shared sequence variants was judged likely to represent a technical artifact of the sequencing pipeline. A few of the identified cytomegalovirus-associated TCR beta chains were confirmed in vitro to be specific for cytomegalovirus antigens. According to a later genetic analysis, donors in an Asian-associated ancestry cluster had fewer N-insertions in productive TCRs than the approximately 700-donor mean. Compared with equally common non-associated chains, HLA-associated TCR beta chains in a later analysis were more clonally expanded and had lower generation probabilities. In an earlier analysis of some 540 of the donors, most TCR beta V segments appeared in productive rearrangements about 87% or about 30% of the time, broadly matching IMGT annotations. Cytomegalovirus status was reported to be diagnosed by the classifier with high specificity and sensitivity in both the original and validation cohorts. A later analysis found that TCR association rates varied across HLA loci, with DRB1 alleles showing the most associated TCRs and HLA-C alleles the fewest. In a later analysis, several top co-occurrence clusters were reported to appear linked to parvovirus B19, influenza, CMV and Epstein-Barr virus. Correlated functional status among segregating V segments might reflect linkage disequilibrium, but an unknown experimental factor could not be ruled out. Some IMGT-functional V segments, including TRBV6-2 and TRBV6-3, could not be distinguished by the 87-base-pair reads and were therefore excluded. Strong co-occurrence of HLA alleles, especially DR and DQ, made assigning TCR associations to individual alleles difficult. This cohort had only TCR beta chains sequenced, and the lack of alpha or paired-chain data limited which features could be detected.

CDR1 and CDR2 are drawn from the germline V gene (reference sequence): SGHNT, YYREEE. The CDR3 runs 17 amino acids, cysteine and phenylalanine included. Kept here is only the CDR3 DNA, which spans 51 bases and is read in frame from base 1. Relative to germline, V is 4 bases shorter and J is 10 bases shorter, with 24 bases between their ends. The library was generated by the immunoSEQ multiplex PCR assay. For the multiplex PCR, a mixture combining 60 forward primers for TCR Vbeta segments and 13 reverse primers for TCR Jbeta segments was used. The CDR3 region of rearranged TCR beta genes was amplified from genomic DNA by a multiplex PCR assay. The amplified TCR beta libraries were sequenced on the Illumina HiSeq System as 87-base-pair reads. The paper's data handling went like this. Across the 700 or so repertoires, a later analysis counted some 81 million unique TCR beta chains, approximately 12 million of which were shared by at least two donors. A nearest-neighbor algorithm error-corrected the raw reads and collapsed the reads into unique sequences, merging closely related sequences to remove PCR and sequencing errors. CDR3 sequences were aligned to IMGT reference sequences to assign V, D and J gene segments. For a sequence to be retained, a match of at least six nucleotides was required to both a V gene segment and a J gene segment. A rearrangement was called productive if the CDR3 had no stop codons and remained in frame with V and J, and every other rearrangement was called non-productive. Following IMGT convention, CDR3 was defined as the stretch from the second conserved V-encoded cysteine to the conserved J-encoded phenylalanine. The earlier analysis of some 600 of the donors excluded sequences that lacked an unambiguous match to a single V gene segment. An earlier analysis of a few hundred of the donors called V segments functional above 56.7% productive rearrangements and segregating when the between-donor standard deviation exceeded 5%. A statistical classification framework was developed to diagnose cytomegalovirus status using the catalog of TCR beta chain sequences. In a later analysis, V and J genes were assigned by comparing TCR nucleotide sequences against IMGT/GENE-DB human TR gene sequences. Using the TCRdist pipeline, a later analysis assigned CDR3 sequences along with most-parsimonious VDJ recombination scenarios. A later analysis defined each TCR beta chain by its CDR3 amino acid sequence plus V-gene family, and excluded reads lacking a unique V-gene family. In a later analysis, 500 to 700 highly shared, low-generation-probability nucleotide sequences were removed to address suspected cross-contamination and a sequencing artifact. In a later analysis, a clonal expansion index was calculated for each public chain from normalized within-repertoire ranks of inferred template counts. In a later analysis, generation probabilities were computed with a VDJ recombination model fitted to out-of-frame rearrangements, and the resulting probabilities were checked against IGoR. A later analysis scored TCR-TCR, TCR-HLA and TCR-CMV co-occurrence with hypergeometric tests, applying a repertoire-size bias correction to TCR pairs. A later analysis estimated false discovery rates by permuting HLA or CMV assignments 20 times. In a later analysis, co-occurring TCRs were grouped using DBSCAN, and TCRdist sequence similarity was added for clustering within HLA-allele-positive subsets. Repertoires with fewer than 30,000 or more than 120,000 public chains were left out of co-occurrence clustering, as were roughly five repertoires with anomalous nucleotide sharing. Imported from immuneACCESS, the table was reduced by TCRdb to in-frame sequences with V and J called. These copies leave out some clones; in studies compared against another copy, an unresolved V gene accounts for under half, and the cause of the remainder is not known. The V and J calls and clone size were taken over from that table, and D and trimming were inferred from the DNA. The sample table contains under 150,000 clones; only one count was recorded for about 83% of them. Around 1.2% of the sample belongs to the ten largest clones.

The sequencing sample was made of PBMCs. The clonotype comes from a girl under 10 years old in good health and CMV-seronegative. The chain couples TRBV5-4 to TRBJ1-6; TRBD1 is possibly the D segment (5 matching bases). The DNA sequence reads TGTGCCAGCAGCCCCTCCCCCGCGACAGCAACCAGATCACCCCTCCACTTT. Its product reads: CASSPSPATATRSPLHF.